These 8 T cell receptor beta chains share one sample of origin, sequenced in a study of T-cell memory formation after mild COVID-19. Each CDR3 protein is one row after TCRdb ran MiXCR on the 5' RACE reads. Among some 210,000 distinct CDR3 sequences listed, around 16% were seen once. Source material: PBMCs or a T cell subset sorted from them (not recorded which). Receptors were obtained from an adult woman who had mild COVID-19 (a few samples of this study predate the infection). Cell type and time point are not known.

This CDR3 is CATSDPRGRENIQYF. As DNA, the CDR3 is TGTGCCACCAGTGATCCCAGGGGGCGTGAAAACATTCAGTACTTC. The rearrangement uses TRBV24-1 and TRBJ2-4, with 8 bases aligning to TRBD1. V shed 3 bases and J 5 bases; nucleotides not matched to a gene: 5. Germline CDR1 reads KGHDR; CDR2 reads SFDVKD. The CDR3 consists of 15 residues.

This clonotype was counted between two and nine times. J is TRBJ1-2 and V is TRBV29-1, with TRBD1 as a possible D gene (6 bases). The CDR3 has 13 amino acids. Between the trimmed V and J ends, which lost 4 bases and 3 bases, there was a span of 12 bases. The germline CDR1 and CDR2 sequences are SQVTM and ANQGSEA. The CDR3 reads CSVVRGADYGYTF. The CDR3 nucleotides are TGCAGCGTTGTTCGGGGGGCGGACTATGGCTACACCTTC.

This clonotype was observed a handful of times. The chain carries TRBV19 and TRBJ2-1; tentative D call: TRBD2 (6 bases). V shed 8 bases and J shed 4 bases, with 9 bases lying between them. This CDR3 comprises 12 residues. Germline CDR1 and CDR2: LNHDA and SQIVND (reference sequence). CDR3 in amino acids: CASLSGYNEQFF. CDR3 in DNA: TGTGCCAGTCTGAGCGGGTACAATGAGCAGTTCTTC.

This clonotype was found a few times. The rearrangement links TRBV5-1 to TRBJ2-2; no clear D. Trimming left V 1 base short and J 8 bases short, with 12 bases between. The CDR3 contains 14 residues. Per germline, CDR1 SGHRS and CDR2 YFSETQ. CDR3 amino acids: CASSLLGLSGELFF. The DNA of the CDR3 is TGCGCCAGCAGCTTGCTGGGCCTTTCTGGGGAGCTGTTTTTT.

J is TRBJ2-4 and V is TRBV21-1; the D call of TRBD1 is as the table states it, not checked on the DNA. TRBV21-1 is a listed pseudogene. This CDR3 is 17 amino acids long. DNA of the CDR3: TGTGCCAGCAGCAAAGAGTTGGCCCCCCTATATCGACACATTCAGTACTTC. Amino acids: CASSKELAPLYRHIQYF.

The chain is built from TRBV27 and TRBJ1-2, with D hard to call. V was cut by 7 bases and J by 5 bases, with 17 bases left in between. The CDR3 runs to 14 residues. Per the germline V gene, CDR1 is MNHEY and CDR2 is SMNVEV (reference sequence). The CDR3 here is CASTLNPGSYGYTF. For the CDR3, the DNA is TGTGCCAGCACCTTGAACCCGGGGTCATATGGCTACACCTTC.

DNA of the CDR3: TGCGCCACTCAGGGTCGAAACACCGGGGAGCTGTTTTTT. This codes for CATQGRNTGELFF. The chain couples TRBV20-1 to TRBJ2-2, with D maybe TRBD1 (5 bases). This CDR3 comprises 13 residues. Germline loops: CDR1 DFQATT, CDR2 SNEGSKA (reference sequence).

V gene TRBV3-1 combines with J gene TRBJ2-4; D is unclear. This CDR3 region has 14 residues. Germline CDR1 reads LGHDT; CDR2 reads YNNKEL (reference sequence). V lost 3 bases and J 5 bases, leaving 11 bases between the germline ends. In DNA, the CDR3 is TGTGCCAGCAGCCAGGGTCAGCCACAAAACATTCAGTACTTC. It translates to CASSQGQPQNIQYF.